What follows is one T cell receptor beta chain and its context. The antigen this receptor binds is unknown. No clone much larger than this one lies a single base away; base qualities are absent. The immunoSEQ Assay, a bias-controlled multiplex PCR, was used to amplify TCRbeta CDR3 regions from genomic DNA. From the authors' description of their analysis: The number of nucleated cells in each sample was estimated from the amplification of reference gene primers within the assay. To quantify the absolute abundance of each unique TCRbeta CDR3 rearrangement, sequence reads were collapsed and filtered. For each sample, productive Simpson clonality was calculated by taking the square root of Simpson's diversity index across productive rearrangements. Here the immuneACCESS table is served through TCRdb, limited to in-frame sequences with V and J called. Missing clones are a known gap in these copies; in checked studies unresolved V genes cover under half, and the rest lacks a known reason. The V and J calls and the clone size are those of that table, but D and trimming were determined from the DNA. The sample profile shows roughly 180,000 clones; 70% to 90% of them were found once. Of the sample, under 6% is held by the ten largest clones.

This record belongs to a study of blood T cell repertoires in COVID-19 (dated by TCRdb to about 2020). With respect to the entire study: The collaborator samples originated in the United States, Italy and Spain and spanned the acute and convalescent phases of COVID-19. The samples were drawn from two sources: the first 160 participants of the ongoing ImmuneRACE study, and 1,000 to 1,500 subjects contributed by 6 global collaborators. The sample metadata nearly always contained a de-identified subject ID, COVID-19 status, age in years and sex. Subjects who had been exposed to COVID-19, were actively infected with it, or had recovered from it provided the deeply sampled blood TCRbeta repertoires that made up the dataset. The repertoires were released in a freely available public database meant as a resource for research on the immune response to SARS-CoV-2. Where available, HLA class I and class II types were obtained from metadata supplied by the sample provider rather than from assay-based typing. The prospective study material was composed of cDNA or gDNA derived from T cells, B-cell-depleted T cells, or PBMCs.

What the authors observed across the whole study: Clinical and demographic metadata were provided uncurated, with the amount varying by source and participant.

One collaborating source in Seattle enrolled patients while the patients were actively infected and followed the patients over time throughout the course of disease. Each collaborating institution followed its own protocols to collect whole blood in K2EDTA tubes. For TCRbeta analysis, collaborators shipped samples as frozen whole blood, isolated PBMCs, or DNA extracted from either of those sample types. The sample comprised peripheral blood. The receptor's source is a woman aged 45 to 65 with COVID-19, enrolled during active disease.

CDR3 reads: CASSQDTTSGGAWTGELFF. The nucleotides are TGCGCCAGCAGCCAAGATACGACTAGCGGGGGGGCCTGGACCGGGGAGCTGTTTTTT. This sequence uses TRBV4-3 and TRBJ2-2, and 14 junctional nucleotides match TRBD2. Spanning cysteine to phenylalanine, the CDR3 consists of 19 amino acids. Just CDR3 DNA is preserved here, 57 bases in frame from base 1. The germline V and J ends show losses of 0 bases and 5 bases respectively, and no gene match explains 8 bases of the junction. The germline V gene supplies CDR1 LGHNA and CDR2 YSLEER.